This entry features one T cell receptor beta chain sequence. This clone's antigen is unknown. Qualities for individual bases were not recorded, and no much larger clone is one base off. CDR1 and CDR2 were assigned from the germline V gene as SGHVS and FQNEAQ. The CDR3 runs 15 amino acids, cysteine and phenylalanine included. The read is trimmed to its CDR3 DNA, 45 bases read in frame from base 1. At the junction V is shortened by 2 bases and J by 6 bases, with 13 bases in between. These data come from a study of response to subunit inactivated influenza vaccine (dated by TCRdb to about 2018). Notes on the research overall: The study used deep quantitative T cell receptor repertoire profiling to track responses to a trivalent subunit inactivated influenza vaccine.

General conclusions and limits of the study: It was suggested by the authors that each seasonal influenza vaccination may recruit only a limited number of new T cells.

The receptor library was made with RT-PCR. The reads were generated on an Illumina HiSeq 2500. In TCRdb, the public reads were trimmed at Q25 with fastp and aligned with MiXCR, with productive beta chains retained. Every distinct CDR3 protein forms one entry, paired with its most common genes and DNA. The sample records 450,000 to 700,000 distinct CDR3 sequences, 12% to 15% of which are singletons. The top ten hold 8.5% to 14% of the sample. The chain is made from TRBV7-8 and TRBJ2-2, with the D call tentatively TRBD1 or TRBD2, each fitting 5 bases. The sample consisted of PBMCs from blood, taken 11 to 12 days after vaccination. The TCR sequence derives from a man aged 50-59 years who received an inactivated influenza vaccine. Donor details come from another sample of the same person, matched by shared clones. The nucleotide sequence is TGTGCCAGCAGCTTACCAGGGAATAGCGCCGGGGAGCTGTTTTTT. It translates to CASSLPGNSAGELFF.